This T cell receptor (beta chain) derives from a study of T cells in Graves' hyperthyroidism and ophthalmopathy. The CDR3 has 17 amino acids. V lost 1 base, J lost 2 bases, and 15 bases lay in between. Orbital computed tomography and thyroid ultrasound, together with serum TRAb and thyroxine and clinical symptoms, were used for diagnoses. Fresh 10 ml peripheral blood yielded PBMCs. RNA transcripts yielded amplified TCR beta CDR3 regions. The HTBI set primed first-round TCR CDR3 RT-PCR. TCRdb re-called the multiplex PCR reads through MiXCR, storing one row per CDR3 protein. The repertoire includes about half a million distinct CDR3 sequences, less than 25% of them detected once, and less than 30% sits in the top ten.

Sequencing input: blood. This chain links TRBV12-3 or TRBV12-4 with TRBJ1-5; D gene uncertain. The sequence was obtained from a man aged 18 to 29 with Graves' hyperthyroidism. The CDR3 sequence: CASSLGGITVGNQPQHF. DNA for the CDR3: TGTGCCAGCAGTTTAGGGGGTATAACGGTGGGCAATCAGCCCCAGCATTTT.